Reported below is one T cell receptor beta chain. Clones were read by immunoSEQ multiplex PCR, and TCRdb kept only the in-frame ones, dropping some. The sample yields 150,000 to 200,000 clones, 81% seen once. V lost 6 bases, J lost 4 bases, and 9 bases stayed unmatched. The CDR3 has 14 amino acids. Germline CDR1 and CDR2: MNHEY and SVGAGI. The sample is drawn from a study of blood T cell repertoires in COVID-19. The rearrangement joins TRBV6-5 to TRBJ2-7; TRBD2 matches at 7 bases. The sample comprised peripheral blood. The TCR sequence derives from a human donor in a cohort sampled during active COVID-19. CDR3 sequence: CASRGGVALYEQYF. CDR3 nucleotides: TGTGCCAGCAGGGGAGGGGTGGCGCTGTACGAGCAGTACTTC.